The 9 T cell receptor beta chains below come from one sample, sequenced in a study of vaccination effects on CD4 cells after COVID-19. What these receptors recognize is not known. Pools of viral peptides were used by the ViraFEST assay to expand antigen-specific CD4+ T cells ahead of sequencing. Subsequent to a culture period of under 11 days, CD4+ T cells were isolated. None of the vaccinated had previously contracted SARS-CoV-2, and their nucleocapsid antibodies tested negative. Clones were read by immunoSEQ multiplex PCR, and TCRdb kept only the in-frame ones, dropping some. The sample shows fewer than 25,000 clones, over 55% of them seen only once. Here the sequenced sample was CD4+ T cells from PBMCs cultured with HCoV-OC43 spike peptides, taken before COVID-19 vaccination. Subset denoted: HCoV-OC43 spike overlapping peptide pool stimulation. These receptors all stem from a human donor who received a COVID-19 vaccine.

V is TRBV3-1 (or the pseudogene TRBV3-2) and J is TRBJ2-3; 10 bases fit TRBD2. The germline V gene has CDR1 LGHDT and CDR2 YNNKEL (reference sequence). The CDR3 runs 17 residues. V lost 4 bases, J lost 2 bases, and 9 bases stayed unmatched. This CDR3 is CASSPRTSGRDTDTQYF. As DNA, the CDR3 is TGTGCCAGCAGCCCTCGGACTAGCGGACGGGACACAGATACGCAGTATTTT.

The rearrangement links TRBV21-1 to TRBJ2-2; the table's D call of TRBD1 was not tested on the DNA. TRBV21-1 is a known pseudogene. The CDR3 length is 17 residues. CDR3 amino acids: CASSKELAGGFTGELFF. The DNA for the CDR3 is TGTGCCAGCAGCAAAGAGTTGGCAGGGGGTTTCACCGGGGAGCTGTTTTTT.

This chain links TRBV10-3 with TRBJ2-7, with 9 bases fitting TRBD1. V lost 10 bases and J lost 1; bases outside the gene matches: 8. The length of the CDR3 is 14 residues. CDR1 ENHRY and CDR2 SYGVKD come from the germline V gene. The CDR3 DNA is TGTGCCACACAAGACAGGGGGAAGTCCTACGAGCAGTACTTC. Translation: CATQDRGKSYEQYF.

The chain employs TRBV5-4 and TRBJ1-1, with a tentative D call TRBD1 (6 bases). V lost 0 bases and J lost 3, with 12 bases in between. Germline V lookup: CDR1 SGHNT, CDR2 YYREEE (reference sequence). The CDR3 sequence is 15 residues long. The CDR3 reads CASSLAGGRDTEAFF. In nucleotides, the CDR3 is TGTGCCAGCAGCTTGGCGGGGGGCCGGGACACTGAAGCTTTCTTT.

The chain has TRBV5-5 and TRBJ1-5; D not resolved. This CDR3 has 15 residues. The V end was cut by 1 base, the J end by 1 base, with 9 bases between. Germline CDR1 reads SGHKS; CDR2 reads YYEKEE (reference sequence). CDR3 sequence reads: CASSLTVLSNQPQHF. As DNA, the CDR3 is TGTGCCAGCAGCTTGACCGTACTCAGCAATCAGCCCCAGCATTTT.

The chain employs TRBV6-1 and TRBJ2-3, with 7 bases lining up with TRBD2. Germline values: CDR1 MNHNS, CDR2 SASEGT. This CDR3 region has 16 residues. Trimming removed 2 bases from V and 0 bases from J; junction bases left unmatched: 5. CDR3: CASSELRAGSTDTQYF. The CDR3 DNA reads as TGTGCCAGCAGTGAACTTCGAGCGGGGAGCACAGATACGCAGTATTTT.

The chain links TRBV23-1 to TRBJ1-2; D not resolved. TRBV23-1 is given ORF status, its function remaining uncertain. The CDR3 totals 18 residues. The V and J ends lost 2 bases and 0 bases respectively, with 19 bases between them. CDR3 loop: CASSQIRRADRANYGYTF. CDR3 coding DNA: TGCGCCAGCAGTCAAATCCGTAGGGCGGACCGTGCTAACTATGGCTACACCTTC.

This clone ranks as large. This chain connects TRBV5-4 to TRBJ2-2, with a tentative D call TRBD2 (5 bases). V lost 4 bases, J lost 0 bases, and 13 bases lay in between. The length of the CDR3 is 16 residues. CDR1 and CDR2 from the germline V gene are SGHNT and YYREEE (reference sequence). The CDR3: CASSPPASTNTGELFF. The CDR3, as DNA: TGTGCCAGCAGCCCCCCGGCTAGCACGAACACCGGGGAGCTGTTTTTT. The variable domain in full, completed from reference TRBV5-4 and TRBJ2-2, reads ETGVTQSPTHLIKTRGQQVTLRCSSQSGHNTVSWYQQALGQGPQFIFQYYREEENGRGNFPPRFSGLQFPNYSSELNVNALELDDSALYLCASSPPASTNTGELFFGEGSRLTVL.

The chain uses TRBV5-1 and TRBJ2-6; D is uncertain. V lost 4 bases and J lost 0, with 8 bases in between. The CDR3 covers 15 residues. From germline, CDR1 is SGHRS and CDR2 YFSETQ. The CDR3 protein is CASSVGSSGANVLTF. CDR3 coding DNA: TGCGCCAGCAGCGTCGGCTCCTCTGGGGCCAACGTCCTGACTTTC.